This entry lists 11 T cell receptor beta chains sequenced from one sample in a study of T cells in Graves' hyperthyroidism and ophthalmopathy. Researchers took RNA transcripts and amplified the TCR beta CDR3 regions from them. The HTBI primer set was used in a first-round RT-PCR of the TCR CDR3. TCRdb processed the multiplex PCR reads anew with MiXCR; each CDR3 protein has one entry. The data show 400,000 to 550,000 distinct CDR3 sequences, roughly an eighth seen once. The specimen was blood. The receptors stem from a young woman with Graves' hyperthyroidism.

V usage is TRBV20-1 and J usage is TRBJ1-1, with D uncertain. Trimming took off 5 bases at V and 6 bases at J, with 7 bases between the two ends. Per the germline V gene, CDR1 is DFQATT and CDR2 is SNEGSKA (reference sequence). This CDR3 spans 10 amino acids. In DNA form, the CDR3 reads TGCAGTGCTTTGTTGCCTGAAGCTTTCTTT. As protein: CSALLPEAFF.

Details on this clonotype: At one end the junction does not follow the germline gene, possibly because of a read error. The chain couples TRBV30 to TRBJ1-5; maybe TRBD1 (6 bases). Germline CDR1 and CDR2: GTSNPN and SVGIG (reference sequence). The length of the CDR3 is 14 residues. The CDR3 region has the DNA TGTGCCTGGAGTATCACAGGGAGCAATCGGCCCCAGCATTTT. Encoded protein: CAWSITGSNRPQHF.

About this clonotype itself: The junction shows a germline mismatch at one end, possibly a read error. The chain combines TRBV19 with TRBJ2-6, with 9 bases matching TRBD1. This CDR3 has 15 amino acids. The germline gives CDR1 LNHDA, CDR2 SQIVND (reference sequence). CDR3: CAGSQGATGANVLAF. The DNA for the CDR3 is TGTGCCGGCTCACAGGGGGCGACTGGGGCCAACGTCCTGGCTTTC.

This clonotype was detected many times. This chain links TRBV29-1 with TRBJ1-1; the D gene is possibly TRBD1 (6 bases). CDR3 size: 12 residues. With 5 bases removed from V and 7 bases from J, the gap between germline ends came to 14 bases. The germline V gene has CDR1 SQVTM and CDR2 ANQGSEA. The CDR3 loop is CSVTSGAIEAFF. CDR3 coding DNA: TGCAGCGTTACCTCGGGGGCGATTGAAGCTTTCTTT.

The sample holds many counts of this clonotype. This CDR3 is CASSPPSGRASYNEQFF. The CDR3 DNA reads as TGTGCCAGCAGTCCCCCTAGCGGGAGGGCCTCCTACAATGAGCAGTTCTTC. The V call is TRBV12-3 or TRBV12-4, the J call TRBJ2-1; TRBD2 matches at 12 bases. This CDR3 is 17 amino acids long. With V trimmed by 5 bases and J by 0 bases, 5 bases remained unmatched.

The sample holds one count of this clonotype. This chain links TRBV7-3 with TRBJ2-6, with D perhaps TRBD1 (7 bases). With 5 bases removed from V and 0 bases from J, the gap between germline ends came to 11 bases. Germline loops: CDR1 SGHTA, CDR2 FQGTGA. The CDR3 runs to 16 residues. CDR3 nucleotide sequence: TGTGCCAGCAGCAACAGGGGAGGCTCTGGGGCCAACGTCCTGACTTTC. It yields the protein CASSNRGGSGANVLTF.

There are many counts of this clonotype. CDR3 DNA: TGCAGTGCTAGAGGTGGGCCTAATGAAAAACTGTTTTTT. Protein product: CSARGGPNEKLFF. This chain uses TRBV20-1 with TRBJ1-4; D not certain. Germline assignment: CDR1 DFQATT and CDR2 SNEGSKA (reference sequence). The length of the CDR3 is 13 residues. V lost 1 base to trimming and J lost 3 bases, with 6 bases between them.

The sample holds many counts of this clonotype. The J gene is TRBJ2-1, the V gene TRBV5-1; 12 nucleotides line up with TRBD2. This CDR3 region has 16 residues. The germline CDR1 and CDR2 sequences are SGHRS and YFSETQ. J lost 7 bases, V lost 4 bases, and 9 bases had no gene match. The CDR3 protein is CASSPATSGSLNEQFF. As DNA, the CDR3 is TGCGCCAGCAGCCCGGCGACTAGCGGGAGTTTGAATGAGCAGTTCTTC.

This chain uses TRBV19 with TRBJ1-1; the D gene is possibly TRBD1 (5 bases). The germline V gene encodes CDR1 LNHDA and CDR2 SQIVND (reference sequence). V was shortened by 6 bases and J by 5 bases, with 13 bases between the two germline ends. The CDR3 is 13 amino acids. In nucleotides, the CDR3 is TGTGCCAGTAGCCTGACAGATCGGACTGAAGCTTTCTTT. Translation gives CASSLTDRTEAFF.

This clonotype appeared a few times. This chain links TRBV5-1 with TRBJ2-1; TRBD2 aligns across 11 bases. Germline CDR1 reads SGHRS; CDR2 reads YFSETQ. The CDR3 extends over 19 amino acids. V lost 2 bases to trimming and J lost 9 bases; unmatched junction nucleotides: 19. CDR3 sequence (DNA): TGCGCCAGCAGCTTATCATACCAACTGACTAGCGGGAAGGGGACTGAGCAGTTCTTC. It yields the protein CASSLSYQLTSGKGTEQFF.

This clonotype was counted at least ten times. The chain recombines TRBV29-1 with TRBJ1-1; D perhaps matches TRBD1 (5 bases). Deletions cut 6 bases from V and 4 bases from J, with 21 bases between. CDR1 and CDR2 (germline): SQVTM, ANQGSEA. The length of the CDR3 is 15 residues. The CDR3 DNA reads TGCAGCGTCACTGTGGGACTTTCCTGGGGCACTGAAGCTTTCTTT. It yields the protein CSVTVGLSWGTEAFF.